This T cell receptor beta chain was obtained from a study of preoperative IRX-2 immunotherapy in early breast cancer. V trimming: 6 bases; J trimming: 4 bases; junction bases outside the gene matches: 11. CDR1 MDHEN and CDR2 SYDVKM come from the germline V gene. The CDR3 totals 15 residues. Method: immunoSEQ multiplex PCR; TCRdb's copy keeps in-frame clones and lacks some. The sample holds roughly 24,000 clones; approximately 72% are singletons and the top ten take roughly 6.8%. As to treatment: preoperative locoregional IRX-2 cytokine immunotherapy. This phase Ib study tested locoregional IRX-2 cytokine immunotherapy given before surgery.

The clonotype comes from a human donor with breast cancer. The input for sequencing was lymph node tissue, taken after IRX-2 immunotherapy. V gene TRBV28 combines with J gene TRBJ2-7, with 8 bases aligning to TRBD1. The CDR3 DNA sequence: TGTGCCAGCAGATTTTCAGGGGGCGGTGGTTACGAGCAGTACTTC. Translated: CASRFSGGGGYEQYF.